Below, one T cell receptor (beta chain) is given with its context. It has no known antigen specificity. No much larger clone is present one base from it, and per-base qualities are unavailable. These data are taken from a study of cytomegalovirus exposure and HLA in healthy donors (TCRdb year 2017). Regarding the complete study: An earlier analysis of roughly 500 of the donors reported roughly 300 Gb of sequence data and 117 million unique TCR beta sequences obtained from approximately 180 million T cells. Around 320 gigabases of sequencing data and tens of millions of unique TCR sequences were included in an early release covering several hundred HLA-typed donors. High-throughput TCR immunosequencing, statistical association of individual TCRs with disease status, and machine learning were combined to predict cytomegalovirus infection status. All discovery cohort repertoires had been generated using a single sequencing platform. Along with the approximately 670-subject first cohort, a separate validation cohort of some 130 different subjects was used. Rather than using new phenotypic data, the later analysis identified candidate immune exposures from TCR beta sequences and from how often those sequences occurred across donors. Of the 350 to 450 genotyped donors, 75% to 85% were placed in the genetic ancestry cluster associated with self-reported Caucasian donors. A later analysis re-examined previously published TCR beta repertoires from just over 650 donors and added high-resolution HLA genotyping to investigate patterns of TCR occurrence. Typing coverage varied by locus: roughly 629-640 donors for A, B, C, DRB1 and DQB1; roughly 520 for DQA1; around 610 for DPA1; approximately 490 for DPB1. The study used immunosequencing to profile the T cell repertoires of several hundred subjects and linked those repertoires to cytomegalovirus serostatus. Donor age, sex, ethnicity and CMV serostatus were collected together with the repertoire data. Across 300 to 500 genotyped donors of the cohort, an average of approximately 240,000 unique TCR beta nucleotide sequences per donor were sequenced, and around 20% of those sequences were non-productive. The study was designed to test whether signatures of past pathogen exposure could be identified by cataloging public T cell receptors. Roughly five DR-DQ haplotypes were treated as single units for association and clustering because of strong linkage in the cohort. Class I and class II HLA loci were covered by the typing at four-digit resolution. In an earlier analysis of 500 to 650 of the donors, high-throughput TCR beta sequencing was used to judge whether each TCR beta V gene segment behaved as functional or pseudogenic. Genome-wide SNP genotypes for about three fifths of the roughly 670 donors were used in a later genetic analysis, which treated that subset as a discovery cohort.

Libraries came from the immunoSEQ multiplex PCR assay. For the multiplex PCR, a mixture combining 60 forward primers for TCR Vbeta segments and 13 reverse primers for TCR Jbeta segments was used. A multiplex PCR assay on genomic DNA amplified the CDR3 region of rearranged TCR beta genes. The Illumina HiSeq System was used to sequence the amplified TCR beta libraries as 87-base-pair reads. In the source study's methods: In a later analysis, roughly 80 million unique TCR beta chains were counted across the 690 or so repertoires, and some 10 million of these chains were shared by at least two donors. A nearest-neighbor algorithm error-corrected the raw reads and collapsed the reads into unique sequences, merging closely related sequences to remove PCR and sequencing errors. CDR3 sequences were aligned to IMGT reference sequences to assign V, D and J gene segments. For a sequence to be retained, a match of at least six nucleotides was required to both a V gene segment and a J gene segment. Rearrangements were called productive when the CDR3 lacked stop codons and stayed in frame with V and J; all others were non-productive. Following IMGT convention, CDR3 was defined as the stretch from the second conserved V-encoded cysteine to the conserved J-encoded phenylalanine. In an earlier analysis of more than 550 of the donors, sequences lacking an unambiguous match to a single V gene segment were excluded. In an earlier analysis of some 590 of the donors, a V segment was called functional when productive rearrangements were above 56.7%, and segregating when the standard deviation between donors exceeded 5%. A statistical classification framework was developed to diagnose cytomegalovirus status using the catalog of TCR beta chain sequences. In a later analysis, V and J genes were assigned by comparing TCR nucleotide sequences against IMGT/GENE-DB human TR gene sequences. A later analysis assigned CDR3 sequences and most-parsimonious VDJ recombination scenarios with the TCRdist pipeline. In a later analysis, every TCR beta chain was defined by the combination of its CDR3 amino acid sequence and its V-gene family, and reads without a unique V-gene family were dropped. In a later analysis, several hundred highly shared, low-generation-probability nucleotide sequences were removed to address suspected cross-contamination and a sequencing artifact. In a later analysis, a clonal expansion index was calculated for each public chain from normalized within-repertoire ranks of inferred template counts. In a later analysis, generation probabilities were computed using a VDJ recombination model fitted to out-of-frame rearrangements, and the results were checked against IGoR. Hypergeometric tests were used in a later analysis to score TCR-TCR, TCR-HLA and TCR-CMV co-occurrence, with a repertoire-size bias correction applied to the TCR pairs. A later analysis estimated false discovery rates by permuting HLA or CMV assignments 20 times. In a later analysis, co-occurring TCRs were grouped using DBSCAN, with TCRdist sequence similarity added in when clustering inside HLA-allele-positive subsets. Co-occurrence clustering excluded repertoires with fewer than 30,000 or more than 120,000 public chains, plus five with anomalous nucleotide sharing. Drawn from immuneACCESS, this table holds only the in-frame rearrangements with V and J called that TCRdb kept. Clones are partly lost; checked studies trace under half to an unresolved V gene and leave the rest unexplained. The V and J calls and clone size were taken over from that table, and D and trimming were inferred from the DNA. Recorded for this sample are about 140,000 clones; about 84% of them occurred a single time. The ten largest clones add up to 2% to 2.5% of the sample.

The cohort comprised some 730 healthy bone marrow donors. All cohort members were sampled while nominally healthy, although unrecorded immune exposures were likely present. The donor was CMV seronegative and was included in the group of 352 seronegative cohort members. Every donor gave a peripheral blood sample, and the peripheral blood mononuclear cells from that sample were used for TCR beta sequencing. The Qiagen DNeasy Blood Extraction Kit was used to extract genomic DNA from the blood cell samples. The germline V gene (reference sequence) gives CDR1 as SGHKS and CDR2 as YYEKEE. Taken from cysteine to phenylalanine, the CDR3 has 12 residues. Just CDR3 DNA is preserved here, 36 bases in frame from base 1. At the junction V is shortened by 6 bases and J by 5 bases; bases outside the gene matches: 4. Study-wide findings and limitations: A further reported finding was that TCR beta sequences accurately predicted the HLA-A and HLA-B alleles for most subjects in the first cohort. Only TCR beta chains were sequenced in this cohort, and the absence of alpha or paired-chain data limited detectable features. A later analysis found that most CMV-associated TCR beta chains appeared HLA-restricted, with HLA associations seemingly driven largely by CMV exposure. Strong co-occurrence of HLA alleles, especially DR and DQ, made assigning TCR associations to individual alleles difficult. In a later analysis, HLA-associated TCR beta chains showed more clonal expansion and lower generation probabilities than non-associated chains that were equally common. In vitro tests confirmed that a few of the cytomegalovirus-associated TCR beta chains recognize cytomegalovirus antigens. Sequencing depth was assumed to be roughly uniform across donors in the presence/absence analyses, though that assumption may not hold. Because HLA typing was missing for some donors at each locus, association tests included only the typed subset. The classifier was reported to diagnose cytomegalovirus status with high specificity and sensitivity in both the original cohort and the validation cohort. While some public TCRs were present in many individuals, most TCR sequences turned up only very rarely across donors. The authors suggested that the approach could potentially be generalized to other disease states and immunological phenotypes. V-gene and J-gene trimming of TCR beta chains was associated with a missense DCLRE1C variant in a later genetic analysis, and the association was replicated in an independent cohort. In the study, approximately 160 TCR beta chains were listed as associated with cytomegalovirus. Linkage disequilibrium might explain the correlated functional status among segregating V segments, but an unknown experimental factor could not be excluded. According to a later genetic analysis, donors in an Asian-associated ancestry cluster had fewer N-insertions in productive TCRs than the roughly 700-donor mean. Specific HLA alleles were associated with 16,951 TCR beta sequences at a false discovery rate of 0.05 in a later analysis. An earlier analysis of 587 of the donors showed that most TCR beta V segments appeared in productive rearrangements either about 87% or about 30% of the time, which broadly matched IMGT annotations. CMV serostatus was the only immune exposure information available for the cohort. Some IMGT-functional V segments, including TRBV6-2 and TRBV6-3, could not be told apart with the 87-base-pair reads, so those segments were excluded. In a later analysis, TCR association rates were found to vary across HLA loci, with the most associated TCRs seen for DRB1 alleles and the fewest for HLA-C alleles. The sequencing pipeline was judged likely to have produced a cluster of highly shared sequence variants as a technical artifact. A later analysis reported that several top co-occurrence clusters appeared linked to parvovirus B19, influenza, CMV and Epstein-Barr virus. The earlier analysis of approximately 590 of the donors excluded about 16 rarely observed V segments, including chromosome 9 orphons, because counts were too low.

This TCR came from a middle-aged man in good health and CMV-seronegative. The chain joins TRBV5-5 to TRBJ1-1; TRBD1 fits 7 bases in the junction. Sequenced sample: PBMCs. The CDR3 reads as follows: CASINRGTEAFF. The DNA reads as follows: TGTGCCAGCATAAACAGGGGAACTGAAGCTTTCTTT. The reference TRBV5-5 and TRBJ1-1 proteins fill in what lies around the CDR3, so the full variable domain reads DAGVTQSPTHLIKTRGQQVTLRCSPISGHKSVSWYQQVLGQGPQFIFQYYEKEERGRGNFPDRFSARQFPNYSSELNVNALLLGDSALYLCASINRGTEAFFGQGTRLTVV.